The 6 T cell receptor beta chains given below trace back to one sample, sequenced in a study of blood T cell repertoires in COVID-19. The method was immunoSEQ multiplex PCR; TCRdb's version includes in-frame clones alone and lacks a portion of them. This table holds hundreds of thousands of clones, about 88% found once. The sequenced sample consisted of PBMCs or T cells enriched from blood (not recorded which). The origin of the receptors is a woman aged 18-29 years who had been exposed to COVID-19.

The rearrangement uses TRBV14 and TRBJ2-1, with D maybe TRBD2 (5 bases). This CDR3 region has 16 residues. The germline CDR1 and CDR2 sequences are SGHDN and FVKESK. V lost 0 bases, J lost 6 bases, and 15 bases lay in between. CDR3 DNA: TGTGCCAGCAGCCAAGATCTGGAGGTACCGCGCAATGAGCAGTTCTTC. Its protein is CASSQDLEVPRNEQFF. The whole variable domain, filled in from reference TRBV14 and TRBJ2-1, reads EAGVTQFPSHSVIEKGQTVTLRCDPISGHDNLYWYRRVMGKEIKFLLHFVKESKQDESGMPNNRFLAERTGGTYSTLKVQPAELEDSGVYFCASSQDLEVPRNEQFFGPGTRLTVL.

In nucleotides, the CDR3 is TGTGCCAGCTCACCAGGACAGGAGGAGATGACCCAGTACTTC. Amino acid sequence: CASSPGQEEMTQYF. The genes are TRBV18 and TRBJ2-5; 7 bases line up with TRBD1. Germline CDR1 reads KGHSH; CDR2 reads LQKENI. The CDR3 runs to 14 residues. With V trimmed by 2 bases and J by 7 bases, 7 bases remained unmatched.

The chain links TRBV9 to TRBJ2-3; 9 bases fit TRBD2. J lost 3 bases, V lost 3 bases, and 2 bases had no gene match. CDR3 length: 14 amino acids. CDR1 and CDR2 from the germline V gene are SGDLS and YYNGEE. CDR3 protein: CASSGGGGTDTQYF. The CDR3 nucleotides read TGTGCCAGCAGCGGCGGGGGGGGAACAGATACGCAGTATTTT.

In its sample, this clone was seen a few times. J is TRBJ2-7 and V is TRBV7-2, with 7 bases matching TRBD1. This CDR3 region has 13 residues. Germline V gene sequence: CDR1 SGHTA, CDR2 FQGNSA. The V gene end was trimmed by 5 bases and the J gene end by 6 bases; junction bases not matched to a gene: 7. The CDR3 spells CASSRDRLVEQYF. The CDR3 region has the DNA TGTGCCAGCAGCAGGGACAGACTGGTCGAGCAGTACTTC.

This clone was picked up a small number of times. Other DNA sequences in the sample encode the same CDR3. This chain links TRBV18 with TRBJ1-5; a weak D match, TRBD1 (6 bases). The CDR3 contains 13 residues. V lost 3 bases, J lost 5 bases, and 8 bases lay in between. Germline loops: CDR1 KGHSH, CDR2 LQKENI. The CDR3 reads CASSPTGDQPQHF. The CDR3 nucleotides read TGTGCCAGCTCACCGACAGGCGATCAGCCCCAGCATTTT. Combining the CDR3 with reference TRBV18 and TRBJ1-5 gives the whole variable domain NAGVMQNPRHLVRRRGQEARLRCSPMKGHSHVYWYRQLPEEGLKFMVYLQKENIIDESGMPKERFSAEFPKEGPSILRIQQVVRGDSAAYFCASSPTGDQPQHFGDGTRLSIL.

This clone was detected only once. This sequence joins TRBV28 and TRBJ1-5; D may be TRBD1 (6 bases). CDR3 length: 13 residues. Germline-derived CDR1 and CDR2 are MDHEN and SYDVKM. V shed 5 bases and J shed 7 bases, with 12 bases lying between them. Here the CDR3 reads CASSLPGVQPQHF. The CDR3 coding sequence is TGTGCCAGCAGTCTTCCAGGGGTACAGCCCCAGCATTTT. The full variable domain, rest sourced from reference TRBV28 and TRBJ1-5, is DVKVTQSSRYLVKRTGEKVFLECVQDMDHENMFWYRQDPGLGLRLIYFSYDVKMKEKGDIPEGYSVSREKKERFSLILESASTNQTSMYLCASSLPGVQPQHFGDGTRLSIL.